This T cell receptor beta chain was captured by sequencing in a study of a mutant IDH1 vaccine in newly diagnosed glioma. Whole-study context: Patients began vaccination 4-6 weeks after radiotherapy alone, or with temozolomide cycles. Mean patient age was approximately 40 years; around 60% were male and approximately 38% female.

Only in-frame clones appear in the TCRdb table, and some are missing; sequencing was by immunoSEQ multiplex PCR. The table includes around 78,000 clones, about 91% detected once. As for this clone: The target antigen is unknown.

Sample time point: week 5, during vaccination. Alongside topical imiquimod, each dose of vaccine comprised 300 ug of mutant IDH1 20-mer peptide. This clonotype originated in a woman in her 50s with glioma. The material was PBMCs, obtained from a glioma patient whose treatment included an IDH1 peptide vaccine.

CDR3 DNA: TGTGCCAGCACCCCGGGGGGTAGCAATCAGCCCCAGCATTTT. It codes for CASTPGGSNQPQHF. The chain uses TRBV28 and TRBJ1-5; tentatively, D is TRBD1 (5 bases). The germline V gene has CDR1 MDHEN and CDR2 SYDVKM. With 7 bases removed from V and 0 bases from J, the gap between germline ends came to 10 bases. This CDR3 is 14 amino acids long.